This T cell receptor (beta chain) was found in a study of blood T cell repertoires in COVID-19 (dated by TCRdb to the early 2020s). As for the study more broadly: Samples from collaborators originated in the United States, Italy and Spain and spanned both the acute and convalescent phases of COVID-19. The material from the prospective study consisted of cDNA or gDNA derived from T cells, B-cell-depleted T cells, or PBMCs. Subjects who had been exposed to COVID-19, were actively infected with it, or had recovered from it provided the deeply sampled blood TCRbeta repertoires that made up the dataset. The repertoires were released in a freely available public database meant as a resource for research on the immune response to SARS-CoV-2. The samples were drawn from the first 160 participants of the ongoing ImmuneRACE study and from 1,254 subjects provided by 6 global collaborators. The sample metadata nearly always contained a de-identified subject ID, COVID-19 status, age in years and sex. Where HLA class I and class II types were available, the types were taken from metadata supplied by the sample provider, not from assay-based typing.

From the cysteine through the phenylalanine, the CDR3 covers 15 amino acids. The only DNA kept is the CDR3, 45 bases in frame from the first base. V is cut back by 5 bases and J by 3 bases, with 9 bases in the junction unmatched. CDR1 LNHDA and CDR2 SQIVND are derived from the germline V gene (reference sequence). Enrolling through a virtual design, the prospective study's participants ranged in age from roughly 18 to 100 years and lived across approximately 25 United States geographic areas. In the prospective study, cohorts were assigned on the basis of participant-reported clinical history obtained from a screening survey and a study questionnaire. Exposed participants were defined as having been in contact with someone with a PCR-confirmed or clinician-diagnosed COVID-19 case within 2 weeks of study entry. Mobile phlebotomists in the prospective study collected whole blood, serum and a nasopharyngeal or oropharyngeal swab from every participant. Over a roughly two-month period, participants in the prospective study had the option of providing additional blood draws and questionnaires. Before DNA extraction, prospective study blood samples were shipped either frozen or at room temperature.

The immunoSEQ Assay, a bias-controlled multiplex PCR, was used to amplify TCRbeta CDR3 regions from genomic DNA. The original pipeline was this. The number of nucleated cells in each sample was estimated from the amplification of reference gene primers within the assay. To quantify the absolute abundance of each unique TCRbeta CDR3 rearrangement, sequence reads were collapsed and filtered. Productive Simpson clonality was computed per sample as the square root of Simpson's diversity index over productive rearrangements. TCRdb carries this immuneACCESS record with in-frame sequences only. Its versions omit some clonotypes, under half of them owing to an unresolved V gene in the studies checked, with the rest unexplained. V and J calls plus clone size are reproduced from that table; the DNA served to infer D and trimming. The sample includes some 270,000 clones, with about 91% observed a single time. The ten largest clones take up around 2.8% of the sample.

The paper's findings and limits, for the study overall: How much clinical and demographic metadata was included differed by source and by participant, and the metadata was provided uncurated.

A word on this clone: Its antigen is still unknown. No much larger clone is present one base from it, and per-base qualities are unavailable.

Sequencing was done on a sample of PBMCs or T cells enriched from blood (not recorded which). The chain couples TRBV19 to TRBJ2-7, with 8 bases aligning to TRBD2. The clonotype originates from a middle-aged man who had been exposed to COVID-19. The CDR3 sequence is CASSPGPSGSYEQYF. In nucleotide form, the sequence is TGTGCCAGTAGTCCAGGACCCAGCGGGAGCTACGAGCAGTACTTC.